This T cell receptor (beta chain) comes out of a study of T cell repertoires in cytomegalovirus infection. Each CDR3 protein gets one entry after TCRdb re-called the reads with MiXCR. The profile covers around 530,000 distinct CDR3 sequences, with approximately 26% appearing a single time and approximately 13% taken by the ten largest. This CDR3 comprises 14 residues. Deletions cut 3 bases from V and 0 bases from J, with 8 bases between. The TCR originated in a human donor in good health (CMV status not recorded). Some clones in this sample may be carry-over from other donors' samples. This chain uses TRBV12-3 or TRBV12-4 with TRBJ1-1; unclear D gene. Sequenced material: PBMCs. CDR3 loop: CASSLAALNTEAFF. CDR3 nucleotide sequence: TGTGCCAGCAGTTTGGCAGCTCTGAACACTGAAGCTTTCTTT.